This section outlines one T cell receptor (beta chain) sequence together with its context. The target antigen is unknown. This sample is drawn from a study of beta chain features in type 1 diabetes. Turning to the study itself: Age, gender, cell numbers and subset yield matched between patients and controls. Overall study results and limits: In every one of the four CD4+ subsets, TCRB CDR3s were moderately but significantly shorter in Type 1 diabetes patients.

Expressed TCRB transcripts got sequenced, as all isolated RNA was reverse transcribed. The data were produced by immunoSEQ multiplex PCR, yet TCRdb's version contains in-frame clones alone and is incomplete. In the table there are 400,000 to 450,000 clones, around 13% of which are singletons. The CDR3 totals 13 residues. Losses at the gene ends were 4 bases for V and 5 bases for J; bases not matched to a gene: 4. Germline CDR1 SGHDT, CDR2 YYEEEE. The chain recombines TRBV5-6 with TRBJ2-5; 8 nucleotides match TRBD1. Source material: naive CD4+ T cells from blood. The sequence derives from a man aged 25 to 45 in good health. This chain's CDR3 is CASSRRTGETQYF. CDR3 in DNA: TGTGCCAGCAGCCGGAGGACAGGGGAGACCCAGTACTTC.